These 6 T cell receptor beta chains were sequenced from one sample in a study of T cells expressing NK-cell markers. TCRdb reprocessed the 5' RACE reads and reports one entry per CDR3 protein, with no DNA. Here the sample table reports about 260,000 distinct CDR3 sequences. The sequenced sample was blood T cells: a sorted CD56 or NKG2C T cell subset, CD4+ or CD8+ T cells, or bulk PBMC T cells (not recorded which). The receptors were gathered from a woman between 18 and 70 years old in good health.

V and J are TRBV6-4 and TRBJ1-6. Germline lookup yields CDR1 MRHNA and CDR2 SNTAGT. The CDR3 extends over 20 amino acids. Here the CDR3 reads CASSDAWGGGRSAYNSPLHF.

V is TRBV7-2 and J is TRBJ2-7; TCRdb indicates TRBD1, and absent DNA this call remains unverified. The CDR3 totals 14 residues. The germline CDR1 and CDR2 sequences are SGHTA and FQGNSA. The CDR3 is CASSLDRANDEQYF.

This chain's CDR3 is CASSPGGTGGNIQYF. The chain carries TRBV4-2 and TRBJ2-4; TCRdb indicates TRBD1, and absent DNA this call remains unverified. In germline, CDR1 is LGHNA, CDR2 YNFKEQ. The CDR3 is 15 residues long.

V is TRBV10-1 and J is TRBJ2-3. This CDR3 contains 15 residues. The germline V gene encodes CDR1 WNHNN and CDR2 SYGVQD (reference sequence). The CDR3 is CASSEYRTSTDTQYF.

The J gene is TRBJ2-1, the V gene TRBV5-1; the TRBD2 assignment by TCRdb is unverifiable without DNA. The CDR3 spans 15 residues. Germline CDR1 and CDR2: SGHRS and YFSETQ. Here the CDR3 reads CASSWTSGGDNEQFF.

The V and J genes are TRBV6-2 or TRBV6-3 and TRBJ2-1. The CDR3 loop spans 15 amino acids. The germline CDR1 and CDR2 sequences are MNHEY and SVGEGT. The CDR3 protein is CASSYTGRSYNEQFF.